The present T cell receptor beta chain was sequenced within a study of blood T cells in healthy people across ages. Study-wide background: Template switching recovered approximately one barcoded beta molecule for every two T cells. Study observations and caveats: The donors' CMV status was not determined, possibly confounding changes in expanded clonotypes.

Healthy Caucasian individuals from Russia aged about 6 to 90 were enrolled as donors. Regarding this clonotype: Its antigen is undetermined.

Germline V gives CDR1 KGHSH, CDR2 LQKENI. The CDR3 is 15 residues long. Between the trimmed V and J ends, which lost 5 bases and 0 bases, there was a span of 14 bases. A second PCR of 7 to 11 cycles used a sample-barcoded 5' primer and a J-beta primer mix. MiXCR, applied by TCRdb to the 5' RACE reads, yields one record per CDR3 protein. This sample has 1,500,000 or so distinct CDR3 sequences, with roughly 43% found just once. This clonotype was obtained from a woman under 30 in good health. The genes are TRBV18 and TRBJ2-7; D may correspond to TRBD1 or TRBD2 (5 bases each). Sequencing used blood. This chain's CDR3 is CASSAVVGVSYEQYF. Written as DNA, the CDR3 is TGTGCCAGCTCAGCCGTCGTGGGGGTCTCCTACGAGCAGTACTTC. Together with reference TRBV18 and TRBJ2-7, the CDR3 gives the full variable domain: NAGVMQNPRHLVRRRGQEARLRCSPMKGHSHVYWYRQLPEEGLKFMVYLQKENIIDESGMPKERFSAEFPKEGPSILRIQQVVRGDSAAYFCASSAVVGVSYEQYFGPGTRLTVT.